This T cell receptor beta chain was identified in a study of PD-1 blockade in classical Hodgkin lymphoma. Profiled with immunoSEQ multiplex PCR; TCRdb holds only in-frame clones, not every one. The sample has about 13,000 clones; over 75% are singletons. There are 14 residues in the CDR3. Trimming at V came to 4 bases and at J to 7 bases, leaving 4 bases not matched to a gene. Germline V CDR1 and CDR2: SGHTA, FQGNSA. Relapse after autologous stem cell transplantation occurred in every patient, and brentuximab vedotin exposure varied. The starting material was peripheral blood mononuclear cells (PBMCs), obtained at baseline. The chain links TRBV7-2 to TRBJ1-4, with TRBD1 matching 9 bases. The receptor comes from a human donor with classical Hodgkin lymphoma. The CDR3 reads CASSSTGGFEKLFF. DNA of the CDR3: TGTGCCAGCAGCTCGACAGGGGGATTTGAAAAACTGTTTTTT.